This T cell receptor (beta chain) was found in a study of early T cells in non-severe SARS-CoV-2 infection. Overall study: Sequencing of bulk RNA from unsorted whole blood was done, without chain pairing.

This clonotype was seen ten or more times. What it binds is unknown. Study-level results: Matching results from VDJdb favored anti-spike CD8 responses, leaving private and CD4 specificities undetected.

Trimming cost V 3 bases and J 0 bases; bases outside gene matches: 6. Looked up from germline, CDR1 is MNHNY and CDR2 is SVGAGI (reference sequence). This CDR3 spans 16 amino acids. Attachment of unique molecular identifiers to individual cDNA molecules was performed. One entry per CDR3 protein, called by TCRdb with MiXCR from the 5' RACE reads. This sample yields about 94,000 distinct CDR3 sequences, of which about 13% are seen a single time; about 2.1% belongs to the top ten. The rearrangement links TRBV6-6 to TRBJ2-3, with TRBD1 identical over 7 bases. The clonotype comes from an adult who was a healthcare worker with PCR-confirmed SARS-CoV-2 infection or an uninfected control (not recorded which). The sequenced material came from whole blood. The CDR3 reads CASSYGQARSTDTQYF. The CDR3 DNA reads TGTGCCAGCAGTTATGGACAGGCAAGAAGCACAGATACGCAGTATTTT.